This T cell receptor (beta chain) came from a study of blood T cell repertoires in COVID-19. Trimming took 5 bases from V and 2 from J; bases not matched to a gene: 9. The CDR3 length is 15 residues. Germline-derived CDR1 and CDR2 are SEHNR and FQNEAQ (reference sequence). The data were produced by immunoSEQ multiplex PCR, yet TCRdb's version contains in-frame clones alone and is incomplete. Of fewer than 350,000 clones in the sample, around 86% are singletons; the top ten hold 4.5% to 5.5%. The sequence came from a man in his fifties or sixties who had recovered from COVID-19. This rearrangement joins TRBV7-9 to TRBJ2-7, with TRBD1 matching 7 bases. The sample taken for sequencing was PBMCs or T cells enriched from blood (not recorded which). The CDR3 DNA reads TGTGCCAGCAGCCCGGGACAGTTTACTGCCTACGAGCAGTACTTC. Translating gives CASSPGQFTAYEQYF.